Below are 24 T cell receptor beta chains sequenced from a single sample in a study of blood T cell repertoires in COVID-19. This table comes from immunoSEQ multiplex PCR, and its TCRdb copy is limited to in-frame clones, with some not included. The top ten clones hold 8% to 9.5% of a sample with almost 500,000 clones, 80% to 90% of them seen once. The sequencing input was PBMCs or T cells enriched from blood (not recorded which). All receptors derive from a woman aged 55-70 years who had recovered from COVID-19.

The CDR3 reads CASRSGQLDTQYF. The DNA of the CDR3 is TGTGCCAGCAGGTCTGGACAGCTGGATACGCAGTATTTT. The V call is TRBV5-5, the J call TRBJ2-3; perhaps TRBD1 as D (6 bases). The ends were cut back, 5 bases at V and 6 bases at J, with 13 bases in the middle. This CDR3 region has 13 residues. Germline V CDR1 and CDR2: SGHKS, YYEKEE (reference sequence).

The J gene is TRBJ2-2, the V gene TRBV30; a possible D gene is TRBD1 (8 bases). The CDR3 consists of 14 residues. The germline V gene has CDR1 GTSNPN and CDR2 SVGIG (reference sequence). V was pared by 4 bases and J by 5 bases, with 14 bases between. The CDR3 nucleotides read TGTGCCTGGACTAACAGGGGGGGAACCGGGGAGCTGTTTTTT. Translation gives CAWTNRGGTGELFF.

CDR3 amino acids: CASSLSPNYGYTF. In DNA, the CDR3 is TGTGCCAGCAGTTTGTCCCCGAACTATGGCTACACCTTC. This sequence joins TRBV27 and TRBJ1-2; no clear D gene. The CDR3 spans 13 residues. CDR1 MNHEY and CDR2 SMNVEV come from the germline V gene (reference sequence). V lost 3 bases and J 2 bases, leaving 7 bases between the germline ends.

This clone was counted only a few times. This sequence joins TRBV6-5 and TRBJ1-2; D gene unclear. The length of the CDR3 is 11 residues. The V end lost 6 bases, the J end lost 7 bases, and 9 bases lay between the germline ends. CDR1 and CDR2 (germline): MNHEY, SVGAGI. The DNA of the CDR3 is TGTGCCAGCAGGGCGGGCCTTGGCTACACCTTC. Translating gives CASRAGLGYTF.

V and J are TRBV12-3 or TRBV12-4 and TRBJ1-1; TRBD1 aligns across 7 bases. V gave up 6 bases and J gave up 7 bases; unmatched junction bases: 5. The CDR3 length is 12 residues. The CDR3 is CASSPGTDEAFF. The CDR3, as DNA: TGTGCCAGCAGCCCTGGGACAGATGAAGCTTTCTTT.

The V call is TRBV24-1, the J call TRBJ1-4, with D possibly matching TRBD1 (5 bases). V lost 7 bases, J lost 7 bases, and 15 bases lay in between. The CDR3 has 14 amino acids. Germline assignment: CDR1 KGHDR and CDR2 SFDVKD. The CDR3 reads CATSGGGRGEKLFF. The CDR3 DNA follows: TGTGCCACCAGCGGGGGGGGTAGAGGTGAAAAACTGTTTTTT.

The chain recombines TRBV6-4 with TRBJ1-2, with a tentative D call TRBD1 (6 bases). This CDR3 has 16 residues. Germline V lookup: CDR1 MRHNA, CDR2 SNTAGT. Deletions cut 0 bases from V and 5 bases from J, with 16 bases between. This CDR3 reads CASSDSFGGPFYGYTF. Written as DNA, the CDR3 is TGTGCCAGCAGTGACTCCTTTGGGGGCCCATTTTATGGCTACACCTTC.

This clone was recorded a few times. The sample carries other DNA sequences with the same CDR3. The CDR3 DNA sequence: TGCGCCAGCAGCTTGACAGTGAACACTGAAGCTTTCTTT. Translating gives CASSLTVNTEAFF. The chain employs TRBV5-1 and TRBJ1-1; D ambiguous. V gave up 1 base and J gave up 0 bases, with 4 bases separating them. Germline values: CDR1 SGHRS, CDR2 YFSETQ. This CDR3 spans 13 amino acids. Complete variable domain (other parts from reference TRBV5-1 and TRBJ1-1): KAGVTQTPRYLIKTRGQQVTLSCSPISGHRSVSWYQQTPGQGLQFLFEYFSETQRNKGNFPGRFSGRQFSNSRSEMNVSTLELGDSALYLCASSLTVNTEAFFGQGTRLTVV.

The CDR3 is CASSPGQMALTSYEQYV. CDR3 bases: TGTGCCAGCAGCCCGGGACAGATGGCTCTTACGTCTTACGAGCAGTACGTC. The chain joins TRBV11-3 to TRBJ2-7, with 7 bases fitting TRBD1. Germline trimming cut 5 bases from V and 4 bases from J; bases unmatched to any gene: 17. Germline V gene sequence: CDR1 SGHNT, CDR2 YENEEA. The CDR3 extends over 17 amino acids.

V gene TRBV19 combines with J gene TRBJ1-2; TRBD1 aligns across 7 bases. Looked up from germline, CDR1 is LNHDA and CDR2 is SQIVND (reference sequence). The CDR3 is 13 amino acids. The trim removed 5 bases at V and 4 bases at J, leaving 4 bases unmatched. In DNA form, the CDR3 reads TGTGCCAGTAGTTCGACAGGGCTCTATGGCTACACCTTC. Translated, it gives CASSSTGLYGYTF.

The rearrangement uses TRBV6-4 and TRBJ2-3; TRBD1 is a possible D gene (6 bases). The germline CDR1 and CDR2 sequences are MRHNA and SNTAGT. The V and J ends lost 6 bases and 11 bases respectively, with 15 bases between them. The CDR3 totals 12 residues. This CDR3 is CASSLGAGLQYF. The CDR3 region has the DNA TGTGCCAGCAGCCTGGGGGCTGGGTTGCAGTATTTT.

This clone was detected only once. Here the CDR3 DNA reads TGTGCCAGCAGCTTGGTCGAATGGACAAGTGAAAAACTGTTTTTT. Translation: CASSLVEWTSEKLFF. The chain carries TRBV5-6 and TRBJ1-4, with D possibly being TRBD1 (5 bases). V dropped 0 bases and J dropped 7 bases, with 13 bases sitting between them. CDR3 size: 15 residues. Germline assignment: CDR1 SGHDT and CDR2 YYEEEE.

The chain has TRBV19 and TRBJ1-1; D may be TRBD1 (6 bases). From germline, CDR1 is LNHDA and CDR2 SQIVND (reference sequence). Trimming removed 7 bases at V and 0 bases at J, with 12 bases between. The CDR3 is 14 amino acids. CDR3 nucleotides: TGTGCCAGTACCTTGGGACAACTGAACACTGAAGCTTTCTTT. Its protein is CASTLGQLNTEAFF.

This clone showed up just once. The chain has TRBV5-6 and TRBJ1-1, with TRBD1 matching over 7 bases. With V trimmed by 4 bases and J by 1 base, 7 bases remained unmatched. Germline-derived CDR1 and CDR2 are SGHDT and YYEEEE. The CDR3 runs 15 residues. CDR3 loop: CASSPRRTGNTEAFF. Here the CDR3 DNA reads TGTGCCAGCAGCCCGAGACGGACAGGGAACACTGAAGCTTTCTTT. The whole variable domain, filled in from reference TRBV5-6 and TRBJ1-1, reads DAGVTQSPTHLIKTRGQQVTLRCSPKSGHDTVSWYQQALGQGPQFIFQYYEEEERQRGNFPDRFSGHQFPNYSSELNVNALLLGDSALYLCASSPRRTGNTEAFFGQGTRLTVV.

The chain combines TRBV5-6 with TRBJ1-1; the D gene is possibly TRBD1 (5 bases). V was pared by 0 bases and J by 1 base, with 16 bases between. CDR3 length: 17 amino acids. Germline V gene data show CDR1 as SGHDT and CDR2 as YYEEEE. CDR3 DNA sequence: TGTGCCAGCAGCTTGGCCGTTGAGGGACTGACGAACACTGAAGCTTTCTTT. Protein: CASSLAVEGLTNTEAFF.

This chain uses TRBV2 with TRBJ1-2, with unresolved D. Trimming took 7 bases from V and 0 from J, leaving 9 bases between them. The germline V gene encodes CDR1 SNHLY and CDR2 FYNNEI. The CDR3 has 13 residues. The CDR3 nucleotides read TGTGCCAGCATCGGGAAGGCTAACTATGGCTACACCTTC. As protein: CASIGKANYGYTF.

The chain's CDR3 is CASSHLQRGGLTDTQYF. In DNA, the CDR3 is TGCGCCAGCAGCCACCTCCAAAGGGGGGGCCTCACAGATACGCAGTATTTT. V usage is TRBV4-1 and J usage is TRBJ2-3; tentatively, D is TRBD2 (7 bases). Trimming took off 3 bases at V and 2 bases at J, with 18 bases between the two ends. The germline CDR1 and CDR2 sequences are MGHRA and YSYEKL. The CDR3 spans 17 residues.

This chain links TRBV7-2 with TRBJ1-6; 10 bases line up with TRBD1. The CDR3 length is 15 residues. V lost 5 bases, J lost 6 bases, and 4 bases stayed unmatched. Germline assignment: CDR1 SGHTA and CDR2 FQGNSA. The CDR3 spells CASSPGQGRNSPLHF. In DNA form, the CDR3 reads TGTGCCAGCAGCCCGGGACAGGGGCGTAATTCACCCCTCCACTTT. The variable domain in full, with the rest retrieved from reference TRBV7-2 and TRBJ1-6, is GAGVSQSPSNKVTEKGKDVELRCDPISGHTALYWYRQSLGQGLEFLIYFQGNSAPDKSGLPSDRFSAERTGGSVSTLTIQRTQQEDSAVYLCASSPGQGRNSPLHFGNGTRLTVT.

This chain uses TRBV24-1 with TRBJ2-2; no firm D call. V was clipped by 3 bases and J by 7 bases, with 14 bases between them. This CDR3 is 15 amino acids long. Germline assignment: CDR1 KGHDR and CDR2 SFDVKD. For the CDR3, the DNA is TGTGCCACCAGTGATCGAGACCGGGTCAGCGGGGAGCTGTTTTTT. Its protein is CATSDRDRVSGELFF.

This clone was observed a single time. The chain recombines TRBV2 with TRBJ1-2; D remains ambiguous. V was pared by 2 bases and J by 1 base, with 11 bases between. Germline V lookup: CDR1 SNHLY, CDR2 FYNNEI. This CDR3 region has 15 residues. This chain's CDR3 is CASSEFRALNYGYTF. The CDR3 bases are TGTGCCAGCAGTGAATTTAGAGCCCTTAACTATGGCTACACCTTC.

In the case of this clone: The sample carries other DNA sequences with the same CDR3. The chain employs TRBV12-3 or TRBV12-4 and TRBJ1-5; D gene uncertain. The CDR3 is 11 amino acids. Trimming shortened V by 5 bases and J by 4 bases, and 3 bases separated the two germline ends. This CDR3 reads CASSLNQPQHF. CDR3 bases: TGTGCCAGCAGTCTGAATCAGCCCCAGCATTTT.

The CDR3 sequence: CASSRTATYGYTF. CDR3 in DNA: TGTGCCAGCAGCAGGACAGCTACCTATGGCTACACCTTC. This sequence joins TRBV3-1 (or the pseudogene TRBV3-2) and TRBJ1-2; D may be TRBD1 (6 bases). The length of the CDR3 is 13 residues. Trimming shortened V by 5 bases and J by 4 bases, and 11 bases separated the two germline ends. In germline, CDR1 is LGHDT, CDR2 YNNKEL (reference sequence).

The gene calls are TRBV28 and TRBJ1-1; tentative D call: TRBD1 (6 bases). The CDR3 loop spans 12 amino acids. CDR1 and CDR2 (germline): MDHEN, SYDVKM. Trimming stripped 6 bases from V and 5 bases from J, with 10 bases between. The CDR3 bases are TGTGCCAGCAGCCTAGGACAGACTGAAGCTTTCTTT. Its translation is CASSLGQTEAFF.

This chain joins TRBV24-1 and TRBJ2-3; possibly TRBD1 for D (5 bases). From germline, CDR1 is KGHDR and CDR2 SFDVKD. The CDR3 covers 13 residues. V lost 5 bases, J lost 4 bases, and 9 bases lay in between. CDR3 sequence: CATSGPRADTQYF. DNA of the CDR3: TGTGCCACCAGTGGCCCCAGGGCAGATACGCAGTATTTT.